This TCR beta chain emerged from a study of Tregs in tolerant kidney transplant recipients. Recipients received nonmyeloablative bone marrow transplants from related graft donors, with transient mixed chimerism. Thawed PBMCs were FACS-sorted into unstimulated CD4+CD25+CD127- regulatory T cells, CD4+CD25- non-regulatory cells, CD4 and CD8 cells. TCRdb's table, derived via immunoSEQ multiplex PCR, lists solely in-frame clones and lacks some. In total, the table holds about 14,000 clones. Regarding the study as a whole: Some patients' samples used different primers over time, so nucleotide sequences weren't comparable. Few patients were studied, so findings need validation in larger groups. Antigen-driven expansion was suggested because donor-specific Tregs expanded more than all Tregs in tolerant patients.

On this clone: Its antigen is unknown. The read terminates 3 residues before the CDR3 end, so the remaining end is supplied by the germline J gene.

Germline lookup yields CDR1 SGHVS and CDR2 FNYEAQ. The CDR3 totals 13 residues. Source: CD8+ T cells from blood (PBMCs), taken 6 months after the transplant. The TCR comes from a human patient who received a combined kidney and bone marrow transplant. Some T cells may be the graft donor's. The chain joins TRBV7-6 to TRBJ1-2; D not certain. CDR3 residues: CASSTRLSDDYTF. The sequenced CDR3 bases are TGTGCCAGCAGCACCCGACTGTCCGATGAC.